This TCR beta chain was captured in a study of blood T cell repertoires in COVID-19. Authors' processing steps: Estimates of nucleated cell counts were drawn from the amplification of reference gene primers. The data were produced by immunoSEQ multiplex PCR, yet TCRdb's version contains in-frame clones alone and is incomplete. V and J calls and clone size are copied from that table; D and trimming were computed from the DNA. Of roughly 250,000 clones in the sample, around 89% were seen once. This CDR3 comprises 16 residues. Sequencing was done on a sample of peripheral blood. The chain has TRBV21-1 and TRBJ2-7; the D segment call TRBD2 is taken from the table without a DNA check. TRBV21-1 is flagged as a pseudogene. This receptor was identified in a man aged 25 to 40 with acute or convalescent COVID-19. This CDR3 reads CASSPPLAGGLYEQYF. The CDR3 region has the DNA TGTGCCAGCAGCCCCCCATTAGCGGGAGGTCTGTACGAGCAGTACTTC.